The 18 T cell receptor beta chains given below trace back to one sample, sequenced in a study of blood T cell repertoires in COVID-19. Produced via immunoSEQ multiplex PCR; TCRdb's table is partial and in-frame only. The repertoire has more than 300,000 clones, just under 90% of them found once; the top ten carry just under 9.5%. What was sequenced was PBMCs or T cells enriched from blood (not recorded which). Receptor source: a woman aged 25 to 39 who had recovered from COVID-19.

The chain combines TRBV15 with TRBJ2-3; 7 bases align to TRBD1. V shed 9 bases and J 6 bases; nucleotides not matched to a gene: 6. The CDR3 is 12 amino acids. Germline assignment: CDR1 LNHNV and CDR2 YYDKDF (reference sequence). CDR3 sequence reads: CATRQGGDTQYF. The DNA of the CDR3 is TGTGCCACTAGACAGGGTGGCGATACGCAGTATTTT.

The chain joins TRBV27 to TRBJ1-5; a possible D gene is TRBD1 (5 bases). Germline loops: CDR1 MNHEY, CDR2 SMNVEV (reference sequence). The CDR3 is 17 amino acids. The V end lost 5 bases, the J end lost 2 bases, and 19 bases lay between the germline ends. DNA for the CDR3: TGTGCCAGCAGTAAAACCGAGGGGAGGTCGGGCAATCAGCCCCAGCATTTT. This encodes CASSKTEGRSGNQPQHF.

This sequence joins TRBV4-3 and TRBJ2-3; 9 bases are a match to TRBD2. This CDR3 contains 17 residues. With V trimmed by 3 bases and J by 1 base, 8 bases remained unmatched. From germline, CDR1 is LGHNA and CDR2 YSLEER. The CDR3 DNA is TGCGCCAGCAGCCAGGCGGGGGGGCCGCTAGGCACAGATACGCAGTATTTT. It translates to CASSQAGGPLGTDTQYF.

The table lists this clone with a few counts. The V gene is TRBV30, the J gene TRBJ1-2; tentatively, D is TRBD1 (5 bases). The CDR3 is 12 residues long. The germline gives CDR1 GTSNPN, CDR2 SVGIG (reference sequence). The V end was cut by 5 bases, the J end by 2 bases, with 9 bases between. This CDR3 reads CAWEGVNYGYTF. The CDR3 DNA is TGTGCCTGGGAAGGGGTGAACTATGGCTACACCTTC.

This clone has a handful of counts. This chain uses TRBV29-1 with TRBJ2-1, with 9 bases aligning to TRBD2. The CDR3 is made up of 12 amino acids. The germline gives CDR1 SQVTM, CDR2 ANQGSEA. Trimming at V came to 4 bases and at J to 8 bases, leaving 3 bases not matched to a gene. CDR3 nucleotides: TGCAGCGTTGGCGGGAGGGCCGATGAGCAGTTCTTC. Protein product: CSVGGRADEQFF.

The chain uses TRBV3-1 (or the pseudogene TRBV3-2) and TRBJ1-4; D not resolved. The CDR3 spans 14 residues. Germline V gene data show CDR1 as LGHDT and CDR2 as YNNKEL (reference sequence). Trimming removed 4 bases at V and 3 bases at J, with 9 bases between. CDR3 in amino acids: CASSRGGSNEKLFF. In DNA, the CDR3 is TGTGCCAGCAGCCGAGGAGGGTCTAATGAAAAACTGTTTTTT.

The rearrangement links TRBV24-1 to TRBJ2-3, with TRBD2 as a possible D gene (6 bases). With 4 bases removed from V and 0 bases from J, the gap between germline ends came to 13 bases. The germline V gene encodes CDR1 KGHDR and CDR2 SFDVKD. This CDR3 contains 16 residues. The CDR3 DNA is TGTGCCACCAGTGACGTCACCGGGACTAGCACAGATACGCAGTATTTT. Residues: CATSDVTGTSTDTQYF.

In its sample, this clone was seen once. The chain recombines TRBV11-2 with TRBJ1-4, with TRBD1 matching 8 bases. The CDR3 is 16 residues long. The germline V gene encodes CDR1 SGHAT and CDR2 FQNNGV. Trimming took 5 bases from V and 8 from J; bases not matched to a gene: 13. Here the CDR3 reads CASSPRLGQGGEKLFF. CDR3 coding DNA: TGTGCCAGCAGCCCGCGGTTAGGACAGGGTGGAGAAAAACTGTTTTTT.

A word on this clone: A junction boundary mismatches the germline segment, possibly from a read error. The V call is TRBV6-5, the J call TRBJ1-3; maybe TRBD1 (5 bases). The CDR3 length is 15 residues. The germline V gene encodes CDR1 MNHEY and CDR2 SVGAGI. CDR3 DNA sequence: TGTGTCAGCAGTTACTCTGAGCCCCGGGGGGACACCATATATTTT. Translated, it gives CVSSYSEPRGDTIYF.

The gene calls are TRBV10-3 and TRBJ1-4; a weak D match, TRBD1 (5 bases). Trimming cost V 3 bases and J 8 bases, with 31 bases left between them. This CDR3 region has 20 residues. The V gene's germline CDR1 is ENHRY and CDR2 SYGVKD. Here the CDR3 reads CAISEISRAEGTRWGEKLFF. The CDR3 DNA reads TGTGCCATCAGTGAAATTTCCAGGGCGGAAGGTACGAGGTGGGGAGAAAAACTGTTTTTT.

V is TRBV12-1 and J is TRBJ2-3; the listed D gene, TRBD2, was not tested against the DNA. TRBV12-1 is noted as a pseudogene. The CDR3 length is 19 residues. CDR3 region: CASSLTSGRWVDSTDTQYF. For the CDR3, the DNA is TGTGCCAGCAGCTTGACTAGCGGGAGGTGGGTGGATTCCACAGATACGCAGTATTTT.

J is TRBJ1-2 and V is TRBV6-5; D remains ambiguous. Trimming stripped 4 bases from V and 4 bases from J, with 10 bases between. Germline V gives CDR1 MNHEY, CDR2 SVGAGI. This CDR3 comprises 13 residues. CDR3 sequence (DNA): TGTGCCAGCAGTTTGGTCAGAGGCTATGGCTACACCTTC. It encodes CASSLVRGYGYTF.

This chain connects TRBV6-5 to TRBJ2-5; possibly TRBD1 for D (6 bases). The CDR3 sequence is 12 residues long. Trimming left V 6 bases short and J 3 bases short, with 8 bases between. Germline V gene sequence: CDR1 MNHEY, CDR2 SVGAGI. CDR3 nucleotides: TGTGCCAGCAGACGGGACAAAGAGACCCAGTACTTC. This codes for CASRRDKETQYF.

The chain combines TRBV13 with TRBJ2-5, with D perhaps matching TRBD1 (6 bases). The CDR3 spans 15 residues. Trimming left V 5 bases short and J 5 bases short, with 18 bases between. Germline lookup yields CDR1 PRHDT and CDR2 FYEKMQ (reference sequence). The CDR3 nucleotides are TGTGCCAGCAGCAATATTCAGGGGCGCCTGGAGACCCAGTACTTC. It yields the protein CASSNIQGRLETQYF.

The chain combines TRBV27 with TRBJ1-1; D is perhaps TRBD1 (5 bases). Per the germline V gene, CDR1 is MNHEY and CDR2 is SMNVEV (reference sequence). The CDR3 spans 14 residues. V was trimmed by 3 bases and J by 0 bases, leaving 8 bases between them. CDR3 region: CASSFDSLNTEAFF. In DNA form, the CDR3 reads TGTGCCAGCAGTTTTGACAGCCTGAACACTGAAGCTTTCTTT.

The chain couples TRBV7-6 to TRBJ1-3; the D gene is possibly TRBD1 (5 bases). The CDR3 consists of 17 residues. Germline-derived CDR1 and CDR2 are SGHVS and FNYEAQ. Trimming left V 2 bases short and J 6 bases short, with 20 bases between. CDR3 DNA sequence: TGTGCCAGCAGCTTAAAAGTTTCAGGGAACTCCGAAAACACCATATATTTT. This codes for CASSLKVSGNSENTIYF.

The chain links TRBV6-5 to TRBJ2-7, with 7 bases fitting TRBD1. This CDR3 spans 15 amino acids. Germline loops: CDR1 MNHEY, CDR2 SVGAGI. Trimming took 6 bases from V and 0 from J; bases not matched to a gene: 8. The CDR3 region has the DNA TGTGCCAGCAGATCAACCGGGACAGCCTCCTACGAGCAGTACTTC. This translates into CASRSTGTASYEQYF.

V is TRBV20-1 and J is TRBJ2-5; a possible D gene is TRBD1 (6 bases). The CDR3 has 12 amino acids. Germline assignment: CDR1 DFQATT and CDR2 SNEGSKA (reference sequence). V lost 3 bases to trimming and J lost 8 bases, with 13 bases between them. The CDR3 bases are TGCAGTGCTAGTAAGGGGGTTGCCACCCAGTACTTC. It yields the protein CSASKGVATQYF.